This record looks at one T cell receptor (beta chain) sequence and its context. The target antigen is unknown. The data belong to a study of T cell repertoires in cytomegalovirus infection. Whole-study context: From public TCR beta signatures came an indication of both CMV infection and matching HLA type.

TCRdb independently ran MiXCR on the reads; one entry per CDR3 protein. The table has 150,000 to 200,000 distinct CDR3 sequences, 28% seen once. Trimming stripped 1 base from V and 8 bases from J, with 24 bases between. CDR1 LGHDT and CDR2 YNNKEL come from the germline V gene (reference sequence). CDR3 length: 18 amino acids. Study-level findings and limits: Summed frequency of shared TCR beta families picked out CMV carriers who also had the relevant HLA. The response measured ex vivo was dominated by TCR beta clonotypes (HLA-C-restricted and CMV-specific).

Sequenced input: PBMCs. The receptor's source is a human donor in good health (CMV status not recorded). Some clones in this sample may be carry-over from other donors' samples. J is TRBJ2-1 and V is TRBV3-1; perhaps TRBD2 as D (5 bases). The CDR3 nucleotides are TGTGCCAGCAGCCAAGGTTCCTGGACTTCTCTTCGACGTGATGAGCAGTTCTTC. Its translation: CASSQGSWTSLRRDEQFF.